A selection of T cell receptor beta chains follows, all from one sample in a study of T cell changes during pregnancy in multiple sclerosis. Sequencing was performed with immunoSEQ multiplex PCR; in TCRdb, only in-frame clones are kept and a portion is missing. The sample includes about 93,000 clones, almost 95% of them seen just once. Material: peripheral blood, obtained after pregnancy. Source of these receptors: a female donor with multiple sclerosis, enrolled in a pregnancy study. The CDR3 runs from the conserved cysteine through the conserved F or W. D genes are given only for firm matches. Clone size, where shown, is once, few, many, or a class for clones that have expanded.

TRBJ2-2 | NA | 15 | TRBV7-9 | NA | TGTGCCAGCAGTCTCGACAGACCTAACACCGGGGAGCTGTTTTTT | CASSLDRPNTGELFF
TRBJ2-1 | NA | 19 | TRBV29-1 | TRBD2 | TGCAGCGTCGCGGGGGGACTTTCTAGAGGACAACGTCTTGACGGTGAGCAGTTCTTC | CSVAGGLSRGQRLDGEQFF
TRBJ2-3 | NA | 14 | TRBV5-1 | NA | TGCGCCAGCAGCTCGGGTGTTTTAGAAGATACGCAGTATTTT | CASSSGVLEDTQYF
TRBJ1-2 | once | 16 | TRBV28 | NA | TGTGCCAGCAGTTTATACAAACGCCAGGAAGATTATGGCTACACCTTC | CASSLYKRQEDYGYTF
TRBJ2-1 | NA | 12 | TRBV30 | TRBD1 | TGTGCCTGGAGTCTCAGGGGGAATGAGCAGTTCTTC | CAWSLRGNEQFF
TRBJ2-3 | NA | 16 | TRBV19 | NA | TGTGCCAGTAGTCCTCAGACTAGGGCGAGCACAGATACGCAGTATTTT | CASSPQTRASTDTQYF
TRBJ1-2 | NA | 14 | TRBV6-5 | NA | TGTGCCAGCAGCAACGCCCAGGGTGGCTATGGCTACACCTTC | CASSNAQGGYGYTF
TRBJ2-3 | NA | 17 | TRBV27 | TRBD1 | TGTGCCAGCAGTTCGGGACAGGACCTCCCTAGCACAGATACGCAGTATTTT | CASSSGQDLPSTDTQYF
TRBJ2-7 | once | 12 | TRBV14 | TRBD1 | TGTGCCAGCAGCCCACAGGGGCAAAAGCAGTACTTC | CASSPQGQKQYF
TRBJ2-3 | NA | 13 | TRBV25-1 | NA | TGTGCCAGCAGTGCCGGGGGCACAGATACGCAGTATTTT | CASSAGGTDTQYF
TRBJ2-3 | NA | 15 | TRBV6-1 | NA | TGTGCCAGCAGTGAACTCGCGGGCCGCACAGATACGCAGTATTTT | CASSELAGRTDTQYF